This record looks at one TCR beta chain sequence and its context. Its antigen is currently unknown. This sample was taken from a study of shared clonotypes between healthy human individuals. Germline CDR1 MDHEN, CDR2 SYDVKM. The CDR3 has 13 amino acids. The V and J ends lost 6 bases and 0 bases respectively, with 9 bases between them. CD8 cells regarded as naive lacked CD45RO, were positively chosen for CCR7, and omitted terminally differentiated effector memory CD45RA+ cells. Overall study results and limits: Lower generation probabilities were found for non-shared clonotypes than for those shared by all four donors. Limitation of the genetic and exposure-history diversity represented came from the few donors. As a rule, naive subsets had a larger estimated richness than memory subsets.

Per the study methods: Owing to the provision of junction-only sequences devoid of quality scores by immunoSEQ, filtering differed. The table came from immunoSEQ multiplex PCR; TCRdb's copy has only in-frame clones and leaves some out. The DNA gave D and trimming, while V, J and clone size come from that table. The repertoire holds roughly 590,000 clones, 95% to 96% seen once, with over 0.09% in the top ten. V and J are TRBV28 and TRBJ2-7; D not resolved. Sequenced material: naive CD8+ T cells sorted from blood. The source of this sequence is a woman in her thirties in good health. The CDR3 DNA sequence: TGTGCCAGCAGCAATCCAGGCTCCTACGAGCAGTACTTC. Translated, it gives CASSNPGSYEQYF.